This T cell receptor beta chain was sequenced during a study of shared clonotypes between healthy human individuals. The naive CD8 population came from CD45RO-negative cells selected for CCR7, without terminally differentiated effector memory CD45RA+ cells. Here immunoSEQ multiplex PCR was the method, and the copy in TCRdb shows in-frame clones only, minus some. The data contain roughly 2.1 million clones, around 93% of them seen just once; the ten biggest clones take up 1.5% to 2%. The CDR3 is 15 amino acids. Trimming shortened V by 0 bases and J by 6 bases, and 15 bases separated the two germline ends. From germline, CDR1 is MNHEY and CDR2 SMNVEV (reference sequence).

Sequencing input: naive CD8+ T cells from PBMCs. J is TRBJ2-7 and V is TRBV27, with D possibly TRBD2 on 6 matching bases. This TCR came from a man aged 18 to 35 in good health. Some clones in this sample may be carry-over from other donors' samples. The CDR3 spells CASSLSMEGVVEQYF. The CDR3 DNA reads TGTGCCAGCAGTTTATCGATGGAGGGTGTCGTCGAGCAGTACTTC.